This passage covers 18 T cell receptor beta chains from one sample sequenced in a study of human T cells and chemical hapten exposure. Time point specified: patch test 1, 2 weeks after DPC sensitization. This sample's treatment: therapeutic diphenylcyclopropenone sensitization with weekly scalp DPC. Each CDR3 protein gets one entry after TCRdb re-called the RACE reads with MiXCR. The sample includes about 120,000 distinct CDR3 sequences, roughly 13% of them seen just once. The material was whole blood, obtained in connection with sensitization to the hapten diphenylcyclopropenone (DPC). Source of these receptors: a man aged 18 to 29 with alopecia areata. Some clones in this sample may be carry-over from other donors' samples.

This chain's CDR3 is CASGQGNSPLHF. The CDR3 bases are TGTGCCAGCGGACAGGGTAACTCACCCCTCCACTTT. The rearrangement uses TRBV2 and TRBJ1-6; TRBD1 agrees at 8 bases. Looked up from germline, CDR1 is SNHLY and CDR2 is FYNNEI. With 8 bases clipped from V and 10 bases from J, the junction kept 4 bases outside the gene matches. This CDR3 has 12 residues.

Regarding this clonotype: The junction does not match germline at one end; this may be a read error. The V gene is TRBV3-1, the J gene TRBJ2-5, with no clear D. Looked up from germline, CDR1 is LGHDT and CDR2 is YNNKEL (reference sequence). This CDR3 spans 10 amino acids. The CDR3 loop reads CASSPPGPTF. The DNA for the CDR3 is TGTGCCAGCAGCCCCCCGGGCCCCACCTTC.

The chain carries TRBV19 and TRBJ1-5, with D hard to call. The CDR3 totals 12 residues. V lost 7 bases and J 2 bases, leaving 6 bases between the germline ends. Germline lookup yields CDR1 LNHDA and CDR2 SQIVND (reference sequence). The CDR3, as DNA: TGTGCCAGTACCCAGGGCAATCAGCCCCAGCATTTT. Translating it yields CASTQGNQPQHF.

This clonotype was observed at least ten times. The chain has TRBV7-3 and TRBJ1-1; TRBD1 matches at 9 bases. There are 13 residues in the CDR3. J was trimmed by 10 bases and V by 1 base; bases with no gene match: 4. Germline V gene lookup returns CDR1 SGHTA and CDR2 FQGTGA. The CDR3 reads CASSLRDRDRAFF. In nucleotides, the CDR3 is TGTGCCAGCAGCTTAAGGGACAGGGATCGAGCTTTCTTT.

This clonotype was picked up a small number of times. The DNA of the CDR3 is TGTGCCAGCAGCTTATTGGGGGCAGAAGGGGAGCTGTTTTTT. Amino acid sequence: CASSLLGAEGELFF. The genes are TRBV7-3 and TRBJ2-2; perhaps TRBD1 as D (6 bases). This CDR3 has 14 amino acids. Trimming cost V 2 bases and J 8 bases, with 12 bases left between them. CDR1 SGHTA and CDR2 FQGTGA come from the germline V gene.

This clonotype showed up many times. V usage is TRBV2 and J usage is TRBJ1-5, with D possibly matching TRBD1 (6 bases). Trimming removed 2 bases from V and 0 bases from J, with 8 bases in between. The CDR3 runs to 15 residues. Per germline, CDR1 SNHLY and CDR2 FYNNEI. CDR3 in DNA: TGTGCCAGCAGTGAATACAGGGATAGCAATCAGCCCCAGCATTTT. It encodes CASSEYRDSNQPQHF.

This clonotype has only a few counts. V is TRBV18 and J is TRBJ2-5; 8 nucleotides agree with TRBD2. V shed 2 bases and J 2 bases; nucleotides not matched to a gene: 10. Looked up from germline, CDR1 is KGHSH and CDR2 is LQKENI. CDR3 size: 17 residues. The CDR3 sequence is CASSPGSGGASQETQYF. DNA of the CDR3: TGTGCCAGCTCACCAGGGAGCGGGGGCGCCTCTCAAGAGACCCAGTACTTC.

This clonotype was found a few times. The gene calls are TRBV20-1 and TRBJ1-2, with 11 bases aligning to TRBD1. Unmatched junction bases numbered 10, after V lost 6 bases and J lost 1 base. The germline gives CDR1 DFQATT, CDR2 SNEGSKA (reference sequence). The length of the CDR3 is 16 residues. CDR3 protein: CSATGDRGNLNYGYTF. The CDR3 DNA is TGCAGTGCGACGGGGGACAGGGGGAACCTTAACTATGGCTACACCTTC.

This clonotype came up many times. The rearrangement links TRBV3-1 to TRBJ2-7; D possibly matches TRBD1 or TRBD2 (5 bases each). The CDR3 has 13 amino acids. From germline, CDR1 is LGHDT and CDR2 YNNKEL (reference sequence). The V gene lost 4 bases and the J gene lost 3 bases, with 10 bases spanning the gap. CDR3 sequence: CASSLIGGYEQYV. The CDR3 DNA reads TGTGCCAGCAGCCTCATTGGGGGCTACGAGCAGTACGTC.

The chain combines TRBV28 with TRBJ1-1; 8 nucleotides line up with TRBD1. With 8 bases clipped from V and 0 bases from J, the junction kept 2 bases outside the gene matches. The germline CDR1 and CDR2 sequences are MDHEN and SYDVKM. This CDR3 comprises 13 residues. This CDR3 is CASQGAVNTEAFF. The CDR3 DNA follows: TGTGCCAGCCAGGGGGCGGTGAACACTGAAGCTTTCTTT.

J is TRBJ1-5 and V is TRBV28, with D uncertain. This CDR3 comprises 14 residues. Germline V CDR1 and CDR2: MDHEN, SYDVKM. The V and J ends lost 7 bases and 4 bases respectively, with 14 bases between them. The CDR3 DNA sequence: TGTGCCAGCACCTCATCGGCGTTTAATCAGCCCCAGCATTTT. It is translated as CASTSSAFNQPQHF. The whole variable domain, remainder taken from reference TRBV28 and TRBJ1-5, is DVKVTQSSRYLVKRTGEKVFLECVQDMDHENMFWYRQDPGLGLRLIYFSYDVKMKEKGDIPEGYSVSREKKERFSLILESASTNQTSMYLCASTSSAFNQPQHFGDGTRLSIL.

The chain employs TRBV4-1 and TRBJ1-1, with D perhaps matching TRBD1 (6 bases). Between the trimmed V and J ends, which lost 0 bases and 2 bases, there was a span of 7 bases. Per germline, CDR1 MGHRA and CDR2 YSYEKL. The CDR3 runs 14 residues. CDR3 loop: CASSQDRGNTEAFF. CDR3 in DNA: TGCGCCAGCAGCCAAGACAGGGGAAACACTGAAGCTTTCTTT.

The DNA for the CDR3 is TGTGCCAGCAGTTCAAGGGGTCTTAGCTCCTACAATGAGCAGTTCTTC. Translated: CASSSRGLSSYNEQFF. The V and J genes are TRBV28 and TRBJ2-1, with D perhaps TRBD1 (5 bases). Trimming pared 4 bases from V and 0 bases from J, leaving 13 bases between. CDR1 and CDR2 (germline): MDHEN, SYDVKM. This CDR3 spans 16 amino acids.

The chain is built from TRBV10-3 and TRBJ1-1; D is unresolved. The germline V and J ends were trimmed by 8 bases and 0 bases, with 16 bases remaining between them. The CDR3 covers 15 residues. Germline values: CDR1 ENHRY, CDR2 SYGVKD. In DNA form, the CDR3 reads TGTGCCATCCAGTCCGTCCCGGGAGTGAACACTGAAGCTTTCTTT. It codes for CAIQSVPGVNTEAFF.

This clonotype has ten or more counts. The V gene is TRBV7-3, the J gene TRBJ2-1; TRBD1 or TRBD2 may be the D gene (5 bases each). This CDR3 comprises 14 residues. The V end was cut by 2 bases, the J end by 6 bases, with 11 bases between. Germline CDR1 and CDR2: SGHTA and FQGTGA. Here the CDR3 reads CASSLDGATNEQFF. CDR3 in DNA: TGTGCCAGCAGCTTAGACGGGGCCACCAATGAGCAGTTCTTC. The full variable domain, rest sourced from reference TRBV7-3 and TRBJ2-1, is GAGVSQTPSNKVTEKGKYVELRCDPISGHTALYWYRQSLGQGPEFLIYFQGTGAADDSGLPNDRFFAVRPEGSVSTLKIQRTERGDSAVYLCASSLDGATNEQFFGPGTRLTVL.

The J gene is TRBJ1-5, the V gene TRBV27; D is possibly TRBD1 (5 bases). Trimming pared 2 bases from V and 3 bases from J, leaving 14 bases between. Germline V gene sequence: CDR1 MNHEY, CDR2 SMNVEV (reference sequence). This CDR3 region has 16 residues. DNA for the CDR3: TGTGCCAGCAGTTTAATCGGGGCCTCTTACAATCAGCCCCAGCATTTT. Its translation is CASSLIGASYNQPQHF.

This clonotype occurred a few times. The rearrangement joins TRBV4-3 to TRBJ1-3, with 8 nucleotides matching TRBD1. Germline V lookup: CDR1 LGHNA, CDR2 YSLEER. Trimming took 1 base from V and 0 from J; bases not matched to a gene: 5. This CDR3 has 17 amino acids. CDR3 nucleotide sequence: TGCGCCAGCAGCCAAGCCCCAGGGGGCCTCTCTGGAAACACCATATATTTT. This gives the protein CASSQAPGGLSGNTIYF.

This clonotype was recorded many times. This chain uses TRBV6-5 with TRBJ1-6; possible D gene TRBD1, 5 bases. Germline V gene sequence: CDR1 MNHEY, CDR2 SVGAGI. The CDR3 runs 14 residues. Trimming took off 0 bases at V and 10 bases at J, with 10 bases between the two ends. The CDR3 spells CASSYSQGWSPLHF. In DNA, the CDR3 is TGTGCCAGCAGTTACTCCCAGGGTTGGTCACCCCTCCACTTT.